Given below is one TCR beta chain in context. The data were taken from a study of blood T cell repertoires in COVID-19. Method: immunoSEQ multiplex PCR; TCRdb's copy keeps in-frame clones and lacks some. The profile shows over 150,000 clones, around 94% of them singletons. Losses at the gene ends were 3 bases for V and 3 bases for J; bases not matched to a gene: 1. Per the germline V gene, CDR1 is LGHNA and CDR2 is YNFKEQ. This CDR3 has 15 residues. This receptor was taken from a young man with COVID-19, enrolled during active disease. The sample consisted of peripheral blood. The chain joins TRBV4-2 to TRBJ2-3, with 12 bases aligning to TRBD2. The CDR3 loop is CASSQTSGGTDTQYF. For the CDR3, the DNA is TGTGCCAGCAGCCAGACTAGCGGGGGTACAGATACGCAGTATTTT.